Described below is a single TCR beta chain sequence and its context. These data are taken from a study of control samples from healthy donors and cancer patients. TCRdb's copy holds only in-frame clones and misses some; the assay was immunoSEQ multiplex PCR. The table lists about 160,000 clones, around nine tenths of them singletons. V trimming: 7 bases; J trimming: 4 bases; junction bases outside the gene matches: 10. This CDR3 region has 15 residues. Germline assignment: CDR1 SGHAT and CDR2 FQDESV (reference sequence). What was sequenced was blood. The receptor comes from a young man in good health. V and J are TRBV11-1 and TRBJ2-5, with 9 bases that match TRBD1. The CDR3 bases are TGTGCCAGCACCGGAGGGACAGGGCGTTTAGAGACCCAGTACTTC. Its protein is CASTGGTGRLETQYF. The full variable domain, its missing parts supplied by reference TRBV11-1 and TRBJ2-5, is EAEVAQSPRYKITEKSQAVAFWCDPISGHATLYWYRQILGQGPELLVQFQDESVVDDSQLPKDRFSAERLKGVDSTLKIQPAELGDSAMYLCASTGGTGRLETQYFGPGTRLLVL.